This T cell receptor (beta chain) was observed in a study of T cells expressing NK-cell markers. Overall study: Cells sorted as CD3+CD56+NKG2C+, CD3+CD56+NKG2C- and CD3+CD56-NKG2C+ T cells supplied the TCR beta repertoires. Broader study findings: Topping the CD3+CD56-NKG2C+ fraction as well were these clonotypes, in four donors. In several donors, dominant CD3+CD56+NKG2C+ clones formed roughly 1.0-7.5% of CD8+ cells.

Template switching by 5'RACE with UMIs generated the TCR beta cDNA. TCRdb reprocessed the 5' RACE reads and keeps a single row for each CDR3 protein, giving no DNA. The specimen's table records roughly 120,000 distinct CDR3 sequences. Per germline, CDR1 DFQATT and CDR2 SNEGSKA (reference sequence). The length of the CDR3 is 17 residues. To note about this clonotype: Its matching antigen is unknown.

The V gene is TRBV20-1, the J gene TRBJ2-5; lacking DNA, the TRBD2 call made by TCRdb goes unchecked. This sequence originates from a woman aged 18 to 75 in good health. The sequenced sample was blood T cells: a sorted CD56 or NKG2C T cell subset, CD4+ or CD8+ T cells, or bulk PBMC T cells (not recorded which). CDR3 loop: CSANPWWASGVAETQYF.